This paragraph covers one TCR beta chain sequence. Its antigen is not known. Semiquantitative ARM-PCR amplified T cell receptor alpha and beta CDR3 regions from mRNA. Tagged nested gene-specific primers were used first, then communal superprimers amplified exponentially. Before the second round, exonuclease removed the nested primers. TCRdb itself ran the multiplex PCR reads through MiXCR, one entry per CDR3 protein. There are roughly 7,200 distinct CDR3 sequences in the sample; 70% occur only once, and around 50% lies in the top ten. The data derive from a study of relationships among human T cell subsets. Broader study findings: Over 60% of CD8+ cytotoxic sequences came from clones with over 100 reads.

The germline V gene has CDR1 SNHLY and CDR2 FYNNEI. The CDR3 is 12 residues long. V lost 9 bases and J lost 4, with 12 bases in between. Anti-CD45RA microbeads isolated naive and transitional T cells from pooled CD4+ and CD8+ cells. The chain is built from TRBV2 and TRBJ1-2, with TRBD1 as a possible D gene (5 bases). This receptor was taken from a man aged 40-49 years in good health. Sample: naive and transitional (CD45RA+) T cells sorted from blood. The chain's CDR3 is CASLGPSYGYTF. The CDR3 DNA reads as TGTGCCAGTTTGGGACCGAGCTATGGCTACACCTTC.